This entry concerns a single TCR beta chain. The entry originates in a study of blood T cell repertoires in COVID-19. TCRdb's copy holds only in-frame clones and misses some; the assay was immunoSEQ multiplex PCR. The sample consists of fewer than 450,000 clones, 88% of them appearing once. Per the germline V gene, CDR1 is SGHVS and CDR2 is FNYEAQ. The CDR3 runs to 15 residues. Trimming at V came to 0 bases and at J to 7 bases, leaving 7 bases not matched to a gene. The chain recombines TRBV7-6 with TRBJ1-1; the match to TRBD1 covers 8 bases. Material for sequencing was PBMCs or T cells enriched from blood (not recorded which). The sequence derives from a woman aged 40 to 50 with acute COVID-19. CDR3 nucleotides: TGTGCCAGCAGCTTAGCCCTAGGACAGGGCAGTGAAGCTTTCTTT. As protein: CASSLALGQGSEAFF.